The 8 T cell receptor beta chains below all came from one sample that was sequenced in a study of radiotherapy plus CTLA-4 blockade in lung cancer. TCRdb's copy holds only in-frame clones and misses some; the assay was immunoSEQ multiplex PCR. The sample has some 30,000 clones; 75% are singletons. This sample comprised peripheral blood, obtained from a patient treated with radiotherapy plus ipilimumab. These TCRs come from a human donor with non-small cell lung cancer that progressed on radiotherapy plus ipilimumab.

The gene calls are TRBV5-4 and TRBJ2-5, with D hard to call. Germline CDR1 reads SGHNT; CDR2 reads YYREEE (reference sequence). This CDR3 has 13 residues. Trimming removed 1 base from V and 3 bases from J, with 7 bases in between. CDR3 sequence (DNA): TGTGCCAGCAGCTTGAAAGACAAAGAGACCCAGTACTTC. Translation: CASSLKDKETQYF.

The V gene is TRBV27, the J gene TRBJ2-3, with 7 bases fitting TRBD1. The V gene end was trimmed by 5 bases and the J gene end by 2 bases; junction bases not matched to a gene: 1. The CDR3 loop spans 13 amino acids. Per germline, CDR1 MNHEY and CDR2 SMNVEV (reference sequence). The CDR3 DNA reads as TGTGCCAGCAGTAGGGGGCTCACAGATACGCAGTATTTT. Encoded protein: CASSRGLTDTQYF.

The CDR3 reads CASTLWDRGTDTQYF. The CDR3 DNA reads as TGCGCCAGCACCCTTTGGGACAGGGGCACAGATACGCAGTATTTT. The chain recombines TRBV5-1 with TRBJ2-3; TRBD1 agrees at 9 bases. Germline CDR1 and CDR2: SGHRS and YFSETQ. V lost 6 bases and J lost 1; bases outside the gene matches: 6. The CDR3 has 15 amino acids.

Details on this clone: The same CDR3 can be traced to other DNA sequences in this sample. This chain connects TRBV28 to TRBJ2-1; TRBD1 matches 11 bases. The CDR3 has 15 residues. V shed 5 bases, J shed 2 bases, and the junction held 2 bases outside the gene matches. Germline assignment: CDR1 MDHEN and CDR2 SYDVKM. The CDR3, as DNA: TGTGCCAGCAGTCTGGGACAGGGGGCCTACAATGAGCAGTTCTTC. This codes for CASSLGQGAYNEQFF. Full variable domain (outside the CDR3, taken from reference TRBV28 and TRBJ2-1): DVKVTQSSRYLVKRTGEKVFLECVQDMDHENMFWYRQDPGLGLRLIYFSYDVKMKEKGDIPEGYSVSREKKERFSLILESASTNQTSMYLCASSLGQGAYNEQFFGPGTRLTVL.

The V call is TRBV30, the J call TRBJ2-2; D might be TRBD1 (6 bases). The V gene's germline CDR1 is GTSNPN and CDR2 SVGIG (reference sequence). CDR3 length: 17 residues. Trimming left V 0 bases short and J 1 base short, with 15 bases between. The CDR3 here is CAWSVLRTVLNTGELFF. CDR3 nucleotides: TGTGCCTGGAGTGTACTTAGGACAGTACTGAACACCGGGGAGCTGTTTTTT. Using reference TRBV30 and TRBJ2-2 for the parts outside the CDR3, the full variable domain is SQTIHQWPATLVQPVGSPLSLECTVEGTSNPNLYWYRQAAGRGLQLLFYSVGIGQISSEVPQNLSASRPQDRQFILSSKKLLLSDSGFYLCAWSVLRTVLNTGELFFGEGSRLTVL.

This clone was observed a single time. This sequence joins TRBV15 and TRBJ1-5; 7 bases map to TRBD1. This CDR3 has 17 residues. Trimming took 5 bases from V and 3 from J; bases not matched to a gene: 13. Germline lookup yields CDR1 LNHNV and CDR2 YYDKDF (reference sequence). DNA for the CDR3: TGTGCCACCAGCCCGAGGTACGGGGAGGGGGCCAATCAGCCCCAGCATTTT. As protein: CATSPRYGEGANQPQHF.

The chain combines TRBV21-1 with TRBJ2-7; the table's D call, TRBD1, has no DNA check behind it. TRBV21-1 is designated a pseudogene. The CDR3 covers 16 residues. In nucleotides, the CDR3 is TGTGCCAGCAGCAATGCCAGGGGGTCTAGCTCCTACGAGCAGTACTTC. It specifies CASSNARGSSSYEQYF.

This CDR3 is CASSPTGIGGYTF. CDR3 nucleotides: TGTGCCAGTAGTCCGACAGGGATTGGTGGCTACACCTTC. The V call is TRBV19, the J call TRBJ1-2, with TRBD1 identical over 7 bases. The V and J ends lost 5 bases and 7 bases, in that order; junction bases with no gene match: 7. This CDR3 has 13 amino acids. The germline gives CDR1 LNHDA, CDR2 SQIVND (reference sequence).